The 22 T cell receptor beta chains below were found in one sample sequenced in a study of blood T cell repertoires in COVID-19. Some clones are missing from TCRdb's copy, which holds only in-frame ones; the method was immunoSEQ multiplex PCR. The table lists around 400,000 clones, approximately 87% of them singletons. Material: peripheral blood. The source is a woman in her sixties with COVID-19, enrolled during active disease.

The table lists this clone with a count of one. The J gene is TRBJ1-1, the V gene TRBV6-5; D is unclear. The ends were cut back, 6 bases at V and 1 base at J, with 9 bases in the middle. Per the germline V gene, CDR1 is MNHEY and CDR2 is SVGAGI. CDR3 length: 13 amino acids. In DNA form, the CDR3 reads TGTGCCAGCAGCCCCTCAGGGAACACTGAAGCTTTCTTT. Translation: CASSPSGNTEAFF.

The J gene is TRBJ2-3, the V gene TRBV3-1 (or the pseudogene TRBV3-2), with 8 bases that match TRBD2. Germline CDR1 and CDR2: LGHDT and YNNKEL (reference sequence). The trim removed 3 bases at V and 8 bases at J, leaving 7 bases unmatched. The CDR3 totals 14 residues. CDR3 nucleotides: TGTGCCAGCAGCCAGAACGGGGGGGCGGGTACGCAGTATTTT. Translation gives CASSQNGGAGTQYF.

The chain links TRBV18 to TRBJ1-2; 11 positions match TRBD1. Germline lookup yields CDR1 KGHSH and CDR2 LQKENI. CDR3 length: 16 amino acids. V gave up 6 bases and J gave up 0 bases; unmatched junction bases: 6. CDR3 bases: TGTGCCAGCTCGCAGGACAGGGGGCCTTCTAACTATGGCTACACCTTC. Its translation is CASSQDRGPSNYGYTF.

This clone was detected only a few times. The genes are TRBV3-1 (or the pseudogene TRBV3-2) and TRBJ1-6; weak D call: TRBD1 (5 bases). Between the trimmed V and J ends, which lost 1 base and 7 bases, there was a span of 8 bases. Germline V lookup: CDR1 LGHDT, CDR2 YNNKEL (reference sequence). This CDR3 is built from 14 residues. The CDR3 sequence: CASSQVSGNSPLHF. The CDR3, as DNA: TGTGCCAGCAGCCAAGTTTCAGGGAATTCACCCCTCCACTTT.

The chain uses TRBV7-8 and TRBJ1-2; 8 positions agree with TRBD1. Germline V CDR1 and CDR2: SGHVS, FQNEAQ. The junction had 10 bases not matched to a gene; V was cut back by 7 bases and J by 9 bases. CDR3 length: 13 residues. CDR3 DNA: TGTGCCAGCACCCAGACAGGGGCCATTAGCTACACCTTC. Translated: CASTQTGAISYTF.

The chain combines TRBV7-8 with TRBJ1-1; possibly TRBD1 for D (6 bases). This CDR3 is built from 15 residues. V was cut by 1 base and J by 4 bases, with 13 bases left in between. Germline values: CDR1 SGHVS, CDR2 FQNEAQ. The CDR3 DNA reads as TGTGCCAGCAGCTTAGAGGGGGTTGTAAGCACTGAAGCTTTCTTT. Translating it yields CASSLEGVVSTEAFF.

This chain connects TRBV7-3 to TRBJ2-5, with TRBD2 identical over 10 bases. This CDR3 has 14 residues. Germline V gene lookup returns CDR1 SGHTA and CDR2 FQGTGA. Losses at the gene ends were 5 bases for V and 4 bases for J; bases not matched to a gene: 4. In nucleotides, the CDR3 is TGTGCCAGCAGCGCCACTAGCGGGGTAGAGACCCAGTACTTC. This translates into CASSATSGVETQYF.

This chain connects TRBV10-1 to TRBJ2-7; D remains ambiguous. This CDR3 has 15 residues. The ends were cut back, 5 bases at V and 2 bases at J, with 16 bases in the middle. In germline, CDR1 is WNHNN, CDR2 SYGVQD (reference sequence). CDR3: CASSQWAAGTYEQYF. In nucleotides, the CDR3 is TGCGCCAGCAGTCAGTGGGCAGCTGGAACCTACGAGCAGTACTTC.

Comment on this clone: One end of the junction is discordant with germline, which a read error may explain. The V call is TRBV11-3, the J call TRBJ2-2; 7 positions agree with TRBD1. The germline V gene has CDR1 SGHNT and CDR2 YENEEA. The CDR3 spans 17 residues. The CDR3 protein is CASSLAYSRQGRGELFF. The CDR3 DNA reads as TGTGCCAGCAGTTTAGCGTACTCTCGACAGGGACGCGGGGAGCTGTTTTTT.

This sequence joins TRBV10-1 and TRBJ1-1; no firm D call. CDR1 and CDR2 from the germline V gene are WNHNN and SYGVQD (reference sequence). CDR3 length equals 16 residues. V was pared by 3 bases and J by 1 base, with 15 bases between. CDR3 loop: CASSESIPEGNTEAFF. The CDR3 DNA follows: TGCGCCAGCAGTGAATCCATCCCGGAGGGGAACACTGAAGCTTTCTTT.

CDR3 DNA sequence: TGTGCCAGTAGCTGGGAGGGGCAGGGTAGAGGAGCTGGGGCCAACGTCCTGACTTTC. It encodes CASSWEGQGRGAGANVLTF. This sequence joins TRBV19 and TRBJ2-6; TRBD2 matches 7 bases. V shed 6 bases, J shed 2 bases, and the junction held 16 bases outside the gene matches. Germline CDR1 is LNHDA and CDR2 is SQIVND (reference sequence). The CDR3 loop spans 19 amino acids.

V gene TRBV7-2 combines with J gene TRBJ1-2, with TRBD1 matching 8 bases. The V gene's germline CDR1 is SGHTA and CDR2 FQGNSA. CDR3 size: 14 residues. V gave up 4 bases and J gave up 4 bases; unmatched junction bases: 5. The CDR3 loop reads CASSSGQVFYGYTF. The CDR3, as DNA: TGTGCCAGCAGCTCGGGACAGGTTTTCTATGGCTACACCTTC.

J is TRBJ1-1 and V is TRBV11-2; D possibly corresponds to TRBD1 (5 bases). Germline V CDR1 and CDR2: SGHAT, FQNNGV. Trimming pared 4 bases from V and 4 bases from J, leaving 10 bases between. This CDR3 is built from 13 residues. The CDR3 region is CASSSQGPTEAFF. CDR3 bases: TGTGCCAGCAGCTCCCAGGGCCCCACTGAAGCTTTCTTT. Full variable domain (missing parts from reference TRBV11-2 and TRBJ1-1): EAGVAQSPRYKIIEKRQSVAFWCNPISGHATLYWYQQILGQGPKLLIQFQNNGVVDDSQLPKDRFSAERLKGVDSTLKIQPAKLEDSAVYLCASSSQGPTEAFFGQGTRLTVV.

J is TRBJ1-2 and V is TRBV28; 7 nucleotides line up with TRBD1. The CDR3 is made up of 14 amino acids. V trimming: 3 bases; J trimming: 7 bases; junction bases outside the gene matches: 8. Germline CDR1 is MDHEN and CDR2 is SYDVKM. The CDR3 loop is CASSLTGPQGGYTF. As DNA, the CDR3 is TGTGCCAGCAGTTTGACAGGGCCCCAGGGTGGCTACACCTTC.

This chain links TRBV28 with TRBJ2-3, with 8 bases matching TRBD2. This CDR3 has 14 residues. The V gene end was trimmed by 3 bases and the J gene end by 6 bases; junction bases not matched to a gene: 5. Germline values: CDR1 MDHEN, CDR2 SYDVKM. CDR3 loop: CASSFAASGDTQYF. CDR3 DNA sequence: TGTGCCAGCAGTTTTGCCGCTAGCGGGGATACGCAGTATTTT.

The rearrangement joins TRBV4-1 to TRBJ2-1, with 10 bases aligning to TRBD2. Germline CDR1 is MGHRA and CDR2 is YSYEKL. J was trimmed by 9 bases and V by 1 base; bases with no gene match: 9. The CDR3 runs to 16 residues. This CDR3 is CASSQALAGGPREQFF. CDR3 in DNA: TGCGCCAGCAGCCAAGCCTTAGCGGGGGGCCCACGTGAGCAGTTCTTC.

This chain joins TRBV14 and TRBJ2-3, with 10 positions matching TRBD1. This CDR3 contains 15 residues. Trimming cost V 4 bases and J 1 base; bases outside gene matches: 2. Germline CDR1 SGHDN, CDR2 FVKESK. CDR3 region: CASSRGTGGTDTQYF. As DNA, the CDR3 is TGTGCCAGCAGCCGGGGGACAGGGGGCACAGATACGCAGTATTTT.

The gene calls are TRBV7-9 and TRBJ1-4; no reliable D call. This CDR3 has 11 amino acids. Per the germline V gene, CDR1 is SEHNR and CDR2 is FQNEAQ (reference sequence). V gave up 1 base and J gave up 14 bases, with 8 bases separating them. The CDR3 loop is CASSLGNGLFF. The CDR3 bases are TGTGCCAGCAGCTTAGGGAACGGGCTGTTTTTT.

Regarding this clone: This sample includes further DNA sequences coding for the same CDR3. The rearrangement links TRBV7-2 to TRBJ1-2; 7 bases match TRBD1. J was trimmed by 4 bases and V by 0 bases; bases with no gene match: 2. Germline loops: CDR1 SGHTA, CDR2 FQGNSA. CDR3 length: 14 amino acids. The CDR3 nucleotides are TGTGCCAGCAGCTTAGCAGGGGGCGGCTATGGCTACACCTTC. Translated, it gives CASSLAGGGYGYTF.

The chain links TRBV7-9 to TRBJ2-2; D perhaps matches TRBD2 (6 bases). CDR1 is SEHNR and CDR2 is FQNEAQ in the germline V gene (reference sequence). CDR3 length: 15 residues. Trimming took off 7 bases at V and 3 bases at J, with 15 bases between the two ends. Here the CDR3 DNA reads TGTGCCAGCATGAGGGCAGGAGGGCACACCGGGGAGCTGTTTTTT. Residues: CASMRAGGHTGELFF.

The rearrangement uses TRBV4-1 and TRBJ2-7; 10 bases agree with TRBD2. Germline CDR1 and CDR2: MGHRA and YSYEKL. This CDR3 has 16 amino acids. The J segment lost 1 base and the V segment lost 3 bases, leaving 6 bases of the junction unmatched. CDR3 residues: CASSQEPGLASYEQYF. DNA of the CDR3: TGCGCCAGCAGCCAGGAACCGGGACTAGCGTCCTACGAGCAGTACTTC.

This clone was found a few times. The chain couples TRBV7-9 to TRBJ1-1, with D unresolved. Germline V gene sequence: CDR1 SEHNR, CDR2 FQNEAQ (reference sequence). The CDR3 covers 13 residues. V was pared by 4 bases and J by 3 bases, with 9 bases between. The chain's CDR3 is CASSYVRDTEAFF. The CDR3 DNA is TGTGCCAGCAGCTACGTCCGCGACACTGAAGCTTTCTTT.